This T cell receptor (beta chain) originates from a study of T cells in Graves' hyperthyroidism and ophthalmopathy. This clonotype was counted ten times or more. Researchers amplified the TCR beta CDR3 regions from RNA transcripts. The HTBI primer set served for first-round RT-PCR of the TCR CDR3. TCRdb re-derived calls from the multiplex PCR reads in MiXCR, one entry per CDR3 protein. Among about 420,000 distinct CDR3 sequences, approximately 14% were seen once, and the ten largest hold around 7%. V was pared by 3 bases and J by 7 bases, with 16 bases between. The CDR3 extends over 14 amino acids. CDR1 and CDR2 (germline): SGHNT, YENEEA.

The sequencing sample was made of blood. The receptor was isolated from a woman aged 18-29 years with Graves' hyperthyroidism. The genes are TRBV11-3 and TRBJ2-7; D possibly matches TRBD1 or TRBD2 (5 bases each). The CDR3 nucleotides are TGTGCCAGCAGCTTCCGGGACGGCTTCCAAGAGCAGTACTTC. Protein product: CASSFRDGFQEQYF.